This T cell receptor (beta chain) stems from a study of blood T cell repertoires in COVID-19. Study summary: The analysed material was cDNA or gDNA that came from T cells, B-cell-depleted T cells, or PBMCs.

In the original processing: Estimates of nucleated cell counts were drawn from the amplification of reference gene primers. Some clones are missing from TCRdb's copy, which holds only in-frame ones; the method was immunoSEQ multiplex PCR. That table is the source of V, J and clone size, and D and trimming were worked out from the DNA. The table records about 68,000 clones, approximately 88% of them present only once. The sequenced material came from peripheral blood. The receptor was derived from a human donor in a cohort sampled during active COVID-19.

This chain's CDR3 is CASSPRENTEAFF. CDR3 nucleotide sequence: TGTGCCAGCTCACCACGAGAGAACACTGAAGCTTTCTTT. The chain has TRBV18 and TRBJ1-1; no firm D call. The ends were cut back, 1 base at V and 1 base at J, with 4 bases in the middle. The CDR3 is made up of 13 amino acids. In germline, CDR1 is KGHSH, CDR2 LQKENI.